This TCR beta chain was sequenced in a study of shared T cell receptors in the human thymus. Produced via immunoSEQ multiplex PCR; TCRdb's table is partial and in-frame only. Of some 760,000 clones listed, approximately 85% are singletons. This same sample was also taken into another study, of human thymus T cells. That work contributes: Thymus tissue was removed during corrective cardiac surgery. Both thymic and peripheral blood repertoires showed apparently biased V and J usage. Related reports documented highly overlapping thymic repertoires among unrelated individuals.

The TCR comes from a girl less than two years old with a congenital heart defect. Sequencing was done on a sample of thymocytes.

The CDR3 sequence is CATGGYTGELFF. DNA for the CDR3: TGTGCCACCGGGGGGTACACCGGGGAGCTGTTTTTT. The chain has TRBV10-3 and TRBJ2-2; TRBD2 aligns across 7 bases. V lost 10 bases, J lost 3 bases, and 2 bases stayed unmatched. The CDR3 extends over 12 amino acids. Germline V lookup: CDR1 ENHRY, CDR2 SYGVKD.